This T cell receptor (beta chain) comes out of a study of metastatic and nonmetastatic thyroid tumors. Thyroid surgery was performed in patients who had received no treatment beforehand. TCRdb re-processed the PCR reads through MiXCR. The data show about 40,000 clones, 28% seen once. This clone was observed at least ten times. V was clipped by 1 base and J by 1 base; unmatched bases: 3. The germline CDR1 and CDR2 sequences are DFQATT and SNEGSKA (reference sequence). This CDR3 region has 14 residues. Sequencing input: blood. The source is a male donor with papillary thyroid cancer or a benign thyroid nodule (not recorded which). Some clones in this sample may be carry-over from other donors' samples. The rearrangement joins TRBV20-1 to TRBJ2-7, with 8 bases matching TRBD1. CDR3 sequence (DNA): TGCAGTGCTAGAGGGCGACAGGGGTCCTACGAGCAGTACTTC. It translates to CSARGRQGSYEQYF.